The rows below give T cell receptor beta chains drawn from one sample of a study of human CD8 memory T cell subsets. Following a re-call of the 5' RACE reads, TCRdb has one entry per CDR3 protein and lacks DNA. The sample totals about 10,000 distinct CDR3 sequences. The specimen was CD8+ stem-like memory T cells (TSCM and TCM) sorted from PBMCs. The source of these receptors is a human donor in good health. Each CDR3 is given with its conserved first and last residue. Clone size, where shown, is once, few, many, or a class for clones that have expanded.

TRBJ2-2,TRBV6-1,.,CASRPSGSGAGELFF
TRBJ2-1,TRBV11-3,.,CASSSGPQIGNEQFF
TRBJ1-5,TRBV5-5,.,CASSFSPYGNQPQHF
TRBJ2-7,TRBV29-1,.,CSVEGQGESYEQYF
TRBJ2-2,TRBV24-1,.,CATRGLAANTGELFF
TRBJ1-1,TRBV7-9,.,CASSLGQSHTEAFF
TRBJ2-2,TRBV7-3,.,CASSPGTGTGELFF
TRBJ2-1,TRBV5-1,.,CASSFTGGNYNEQFF
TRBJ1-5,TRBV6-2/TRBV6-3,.,CASSPDSRNQPQHF
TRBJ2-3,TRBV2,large,CASRETGGATDTQYF
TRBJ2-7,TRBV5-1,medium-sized,CASSLGGADEQYF
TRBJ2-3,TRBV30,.,CAWSIGTASTDTQYF
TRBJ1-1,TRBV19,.,CASSIKVGQGAEAFF
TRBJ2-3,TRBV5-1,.,CASSFLAGVADTQYF
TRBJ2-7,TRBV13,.,CASSPRGGVLLDEQYF
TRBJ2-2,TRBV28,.,CASSRRSGELFF
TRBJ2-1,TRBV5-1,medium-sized,CASSSSSYNEQFF
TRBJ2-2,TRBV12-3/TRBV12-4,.,CASSFWGTGELFF
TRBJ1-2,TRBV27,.,CASTDGHLTGNYGYTF
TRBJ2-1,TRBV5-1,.,CASSHRTSGSDEQFF
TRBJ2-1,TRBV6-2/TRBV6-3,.,CASSYSTSANEQFF
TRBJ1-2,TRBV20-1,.,CSASGGSHGYTF
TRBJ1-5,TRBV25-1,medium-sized,CASSPGLNQPQHF
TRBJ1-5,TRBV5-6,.,CASSLAPGSNQPQHF
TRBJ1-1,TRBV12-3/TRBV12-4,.,CASSLGGSKTEAFF
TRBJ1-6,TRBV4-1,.,CASSQVGTGVAPLHF
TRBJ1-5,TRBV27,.,CASSSLDRSNQPQHF
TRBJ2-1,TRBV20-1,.,CSARALGSNNEQFF
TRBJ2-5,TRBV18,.,CASSPGLAGLKETQYF
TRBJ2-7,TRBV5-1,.,CASSLSGSGAYEQYF
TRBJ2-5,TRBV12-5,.,CASAPEVDETQYF
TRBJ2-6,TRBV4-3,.,CASSPGPNSGANVLTF
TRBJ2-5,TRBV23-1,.,CASIRTSQETQYF
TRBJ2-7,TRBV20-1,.,CSARDPSREAYEQYF
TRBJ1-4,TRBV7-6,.,CASSHPGQTNEKLFF
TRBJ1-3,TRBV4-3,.,CASSQDSGNTIYF
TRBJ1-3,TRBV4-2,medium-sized,CASSQGTDSGNTIYF
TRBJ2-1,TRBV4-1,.,CASSQVPSGTYNEQFF
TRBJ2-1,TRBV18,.,CASSPADSLYNEQFF
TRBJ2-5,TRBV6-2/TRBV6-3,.,CATLPSEQETQYF
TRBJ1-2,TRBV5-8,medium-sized,CASSLRTGRSYGYTF
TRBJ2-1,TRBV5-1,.,CASSLPQGAVVNEQFF
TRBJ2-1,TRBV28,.,CANETDSGFSYNEQFF
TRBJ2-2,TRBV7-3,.,CASSDGPGLTGELFF
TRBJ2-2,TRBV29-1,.,CSGLGDTGELFF
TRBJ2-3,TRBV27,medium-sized,CASKTGRSDTQYF
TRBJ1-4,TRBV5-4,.,CASSSPGEDEKLFF
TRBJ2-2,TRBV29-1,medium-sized,CSVERYSNTGELFF
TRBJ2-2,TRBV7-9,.,CASSSPGGDRIETGELFF
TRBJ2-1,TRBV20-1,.,CSARPGLAGNEQFF
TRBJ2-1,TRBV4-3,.,CASRAGTGSYNEQFF
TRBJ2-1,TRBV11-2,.,CASSLDLGSEQFF
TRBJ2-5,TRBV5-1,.,CASSLSQETQYF
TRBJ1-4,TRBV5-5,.,CASSLMARSTNEKLFF
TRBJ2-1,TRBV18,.,CASSPGRGRGSRYNEQFF
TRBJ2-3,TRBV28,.,CASSEDNTQYF
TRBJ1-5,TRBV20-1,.,CSASQGMENQPQHF
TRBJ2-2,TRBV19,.,CASSVIAGGNTGELFF
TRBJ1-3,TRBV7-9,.,CASSPSDRGHGNTIYF
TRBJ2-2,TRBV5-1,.,CASRGSTGATGELFF